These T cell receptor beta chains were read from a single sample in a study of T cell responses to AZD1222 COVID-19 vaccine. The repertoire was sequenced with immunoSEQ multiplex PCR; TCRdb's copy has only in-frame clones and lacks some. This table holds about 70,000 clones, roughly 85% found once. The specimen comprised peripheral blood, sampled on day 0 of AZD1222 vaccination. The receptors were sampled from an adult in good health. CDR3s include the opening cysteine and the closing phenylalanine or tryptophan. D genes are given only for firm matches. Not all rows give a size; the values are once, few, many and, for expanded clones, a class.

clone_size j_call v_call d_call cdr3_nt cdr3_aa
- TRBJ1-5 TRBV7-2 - TGTGCCAGCAGCTTAGGAACAAGAAGCAATCAGCCCCAGCATTTT CASSLGTRSNQPQHF
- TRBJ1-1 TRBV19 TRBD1 TGTGCCAGTAGTATAGTAAGAGGGGGCAGGGAAGCTTTCTTT CASSIVRGGREAFF
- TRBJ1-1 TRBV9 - TGTGCCAGCAGCCCCAGACATCAGTCAACTGAAGCTTTCTTT CASSPRHQSTEAFF
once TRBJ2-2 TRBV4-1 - TGCGCCAGCAGCCAAGATCCGACGCAGTTGAACACCGGGGAGCTGTTTTTT CASSQDPTQLNTGELFF
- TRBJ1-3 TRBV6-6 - TGTGCCAGCAGTTCTCCTGGAAACACCATATATTTT CASSSPGNTIYF
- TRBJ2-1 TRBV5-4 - TGTGCCAGCCGAAGGGACTCCTACAATGAGCAGTTCTTC CASRRDSYNEQFF
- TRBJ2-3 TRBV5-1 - TGCGCCAGCAGCTTGGGAACAGGGCCAGATACGCAGTATTTT CASSLGTGPDTQYF
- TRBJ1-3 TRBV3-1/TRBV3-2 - TGTGCCAGCGGAAGACAGACGGGAAACACCATATATTTT CASGRQTGNTIYF
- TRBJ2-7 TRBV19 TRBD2 TGTGCCAGTAGAGCTAGCGGGGACTCCTACGAGCAGTACTTC CASRASGDSYEQYF
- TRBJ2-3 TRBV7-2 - TGTGCCAGCAGCTTAGCGGGAGCAAACACAGATACGCAGTATTTT CASSLAGANTDTQYF
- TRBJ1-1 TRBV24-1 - TGTGCCACCAGTGATTTGGGGTTAACCACTGAAGCTTTCTTT CATSDLGLTTEAFF
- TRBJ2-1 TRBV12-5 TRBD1 TGTGCTAGTGGCCTTCGGGGGACAGGGTATGAGCAGTTCTTC CASGLRGTGYEQFF
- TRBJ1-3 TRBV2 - TGTGCCAGCAACAATGCACGGGGGGACACCATATATTTT CASNNARGDTIYF
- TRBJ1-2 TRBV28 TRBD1 TGTGCCAGCAGTACCTCGGGACAGGGGCTCTATGGCTACACCTTC CASSTSGQGLYGYTF
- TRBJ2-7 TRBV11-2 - TGTGCCAGCGGTTCCCGCTACGAGCAGTACTTC CASGSRYEQYF
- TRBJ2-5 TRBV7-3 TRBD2 TGTGCCAGCAGCTCTAGCGGGGGGAAAGAGACCCAGTACTTC CASSSSGGKETQYF
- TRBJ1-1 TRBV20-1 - TGCAGTGCTAGTAACGGGATGAACACTGAAGCTTTCTTT CSASNGMNTEAFF
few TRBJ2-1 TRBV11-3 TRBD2 TGTGCCAGCAGCACCGGGACTAGCGGGTTCAATGAGCAGTTCTTC CASSTGTSGFNEQFF
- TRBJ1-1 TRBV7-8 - TGTGCCAGCAGCTTCGGAGTAGAGAGCTCTGAAGCTTTCTTT CASSFGVESSEAFF
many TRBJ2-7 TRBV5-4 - TGTGCCAGCAGCGTCTGGACGGGGAGCAACGAGCAGTACTTC CASSVWTGSNEQYF
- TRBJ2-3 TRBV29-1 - TGCAGCGTTGAGTTCTCAACAGATACGCAGTATTTT CSVEFSTDTQYF
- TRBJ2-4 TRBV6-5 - TGTGCCAGCAGTTACTCGGCTGGGAAAAACATTCAGTACTTC CASSYSAGKNIQYF
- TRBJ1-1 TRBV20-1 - TGCAGTGCTTTAAAGGGGACTGAAGCTTTCTTT CSALKGTEAFF
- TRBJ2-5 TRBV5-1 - TGCGCCAGCAGCTTGTCCGGACTCAGCACCCAAGAGACCCAGTACTTC CASSLSGLSTQETQYF
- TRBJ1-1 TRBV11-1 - TGTGCCAGCATCCCGGGACCCTGGGGCACTGAAGCTTTCTTT CASIPGPWGTEAFF
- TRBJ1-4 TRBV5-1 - TGCGCCAGCAGCCCCACAGGGCGAAATGAAAAACTGTTTTTT CASSPTGRNEKLFF
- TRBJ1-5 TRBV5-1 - TGCGCCAGCAGCCAAGGGGCGGGTGGCAATCAGCCCCAGCATTTT CASSQGAGGNQPQHF
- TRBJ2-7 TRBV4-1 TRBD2 TGCGCCAGCAGCCTACAACTAGCGGGAGACGGCGAGCAGTACTTC CASSLQLAGDGEQYF
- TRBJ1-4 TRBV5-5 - TGTGCCAGCAGCCGGGGTCCCGGGAGTGGAGTTACAACTAATGAAAAACTGTTTTTT CASSRGPGSGVTTNEKLFF
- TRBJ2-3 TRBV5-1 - TGCGCCAGCAGCCCTCCGGGGGGCGCAGATACGCAGTATTTT CASSPPGGADTQYF
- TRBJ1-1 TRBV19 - TGTGCCAGTACCGATATAGGGCTGTGGGGCACTGAAGCTTTCTTT CASTDIGLWGTEAFF
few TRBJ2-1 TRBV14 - TGTGCCAGCAGCCAAGATATTACGGGGGCCCCCTACAATGAGCAGTTCTTC CASSQDITGAPYNEQFF
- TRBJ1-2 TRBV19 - TGTGCCAGTAGTATAAAGGACCAAGCCTTCTATGGCTACACCTTC CASSIKDQAFYGYTF
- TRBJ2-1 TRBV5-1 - TGCGCCAGCAGACCGCCCGGGGTAAGCTCCTACAATGAGCAGTTCTTC CASRPPGVSSYNEQFF
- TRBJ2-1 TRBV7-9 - TGTGCCAGCAGCCCAGAGCGGAGCTCCTACAATGAGCAGTTCTTC CASSPERSSYNEQFF
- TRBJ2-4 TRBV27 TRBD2 TGTGCCAGCTGGAGCGGGGGGGCTGATAAAAACATTCAGTACTTC CASWSGGADKNIQYF
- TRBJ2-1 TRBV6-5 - TGTGCCAGCAGTTATGGGGGCAATGAGCAGTTCTTC CASSYGGNEQFF
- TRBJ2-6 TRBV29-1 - TGCAGCGTTGAAGGGGTTGGGGCCAACGTCCTGACTTTC CSVEGVGANVLTF
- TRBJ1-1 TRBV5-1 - TGCGCCAGCAGCTTCCAGTTAAACACTGAAGCTTTCTTT CASSFQLNTEAFF
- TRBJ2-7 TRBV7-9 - TGTGCCAGCAGCCCTGGTTTTGGGCAGGGAATCAACGAGCAGTACTTC CASSPGFGQGINEQYF
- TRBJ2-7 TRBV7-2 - TGTGCCAGCAGCAAAGAGGGGTACGGTGAGCAGTACTTC CASSKEGYGEQYF
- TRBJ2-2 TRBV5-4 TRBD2 TGTGCCAGCAGCGCGGGACTAGCGGGAGATGCCGGGGAGCTGTTTTTT CASSAGLAGDAGELFF